The 28 T cell receptor beta chains listed next were all sequenced from one sample in a study of cytomegalovirus exposure and HLA in healthy donors. 60 Vbeta and 13 Jbeta primers were used in PCR. Data came from immunoSEQ multiplex PCR; TCRdb stores just in-frame clones and leaves some out. This sample has roughly 130,000 clones, with 65% to 85% found just once. The sequenced sample was PBMCs. These receptors were taken from a man between 18 and 35 years old in good health and CMV-seronegative.

About this clone itself: The junction shows a germline mismatch at one end, possibly a read error. The chain is built from TRBV7-7 and TRBJ1-3, with a tentative D call TRBD1 (5 bases). This CDR3 region has 15 residues. Germline values: CDR1 SSHAT, CDR2 FNYEAQ (reference sequence). The CDR3 protein is CASSSGIGSGNTIYF. CDR3 bases: TGTGCTAGCAGTTCAGGGATTGGGTCTGGAAACACCATATATTTT.

The CDR3 here is CASSPDRGSYEQYF. CDR3 nucleotides: TGTGCCAGCAGCCCGGACAGGGGCTCCTACGAGCAGTACTTC. The chain combines TRBV2 with TRBJ2-5; 9 nucleotides match TRBD1. The DNA matches TRBJ2-7 better at its end, which makes the J call doubtful. Germline V gene lookup returns CDR1 SNHLY and CDR2 FYNNEI. This CDR3 has 14 residues.

The V and J genes are TRBV7-9 and TRBJ1-3; D call uncertain. Looked up from germline, CDR1 is SEHNR and CDR2 is FQNEAQ (reference sequence). Trimming took off 3 bases at V and 5 bases at J, with 5 bases between the two ends. The CDR3 is 12 amino acids. CDR3 sequence (DNA): TGTGCCAGCAGCTTGGGCAGAAACACCATATATTTT. It translates to CASSLGRNTIYF.

This clone was seen more than once but under ten times. V usage is TRBV27 and J usage is TRBJ2-1; perhaps TRBD1 as D (6 bases). Trimming stripped 7 bases from V and 2 bases from J, with 12 bases between. Germline V lookup: CDR1 MNHEY, CDR2 SMNVEV (reference sequence). The CDR3 consists of 14 residues. The CDR3 is CASTLTGTYNEQFF. The CDR3 nucleotides are TGTGCCAGCACCTTAACAGGGACCTACAATGAGCAGTTCTTC.

As DNA, the CDR3 is TGTGCCAGCAGCTTAGTTGGTGTAGTGCCTGAAGCTTTCTTT. Translation: CASSLVGVVPEAFF. This rearrangement joins TRBV7-9 to TRBJ1-1; D gene uncertain. The CDR3 covers 14 residues. CDR1 is SEHNR and CDR2 is FQNEAQ in the germline V gene (reference sequence). V dropped 1 base and J dropped 6 bases, with 12 bases sitting between them.

This clone has more than one count but fewer than ten. The chain employs TRBV6-5 and TRBJ1-2; 8 bases align to TRBD1. The CDR3 covers 14 residues. CDR1 and CDR2 from the germline V gene are MNHEY and SVGAGI. The V and J ends lost 7 bases and 6 bases, in that order; junction bases with no gene match: 10. DNA for the CDR3: TGTGCCAGCACCATAGGACAGGGTATAGATGGCTACACCTTC. This sequence encodes CASTIGQGIDGYTF.

The chain is built from TRBV11-3 and TRBJ2-2, with 11 bases aligning to TRBD1. This CDR3 is built from 15 residues. The V gene end was trimmed by 5 bases and the J gene end by 6 bases; junction bases not matched to a gene: 5. Germline V gene data show CDR1 as SGHNT and CDR2 as YENEEA. The CDR3 is CASSQGQGAAGELFF. CDR3 nucleotide sequence: TGTGCCAGCAGCCAAGGACAGGGGGCAGCCGGGGAGCTGTTTTTT.

The chain employs TRBV9 and TRBJ2-7; TRBD1 might be the D (6 bases). This CDR3 has 16 residues. V lost 0 bases and J 3 bases, leaving 16 bases between the germline ends. CDR1 and CDR2 (germline): SGDLS, YYNGEE. The CDR3 sequence is CASSVGGGQNIYEQYF. CDR3 coding DNA: TGTGCCAGCAGCGTAGGGGGTGGACAGAACATCTACGAGCAGTACTTC.

This chain joins TRBV29-1 and TRBJ2-3; D possibly corresponds to TRBD1 (5 bases). Germline CDR1 SQVTM, CDR2 ANQGSEA. The length of the CDR3 is 16 residues. Between the trimmed V and J ends, which lost 3 bases and 4 bases, there was a span of 20 bases. CDR3 sequence reads: CSVDPRPWTRPDTQYF. CDR3 in DNA: TGCAGCGTTGACCCCCGACCCTGGACAAGGCCAGATACGCAGTATTTT.

The chain recombines TRBV7-2 with TRBJ2-2, with D hard to call. Germline lookup yields CDR1 SGHTA and CDR2 FQGNSA. The ends were cut back, 5 bases at V and 6 bases at J, with 7 bases in the middle. The CDR3 runs 12 residues. Here the CDR3 DNA reads TGTGCCAGCAGCGCGGTTGCCGGGGAGCTGTTTTTT. Amino acids: CASSAVAGELFF.

The chain has TRBV6-6 and TRBJ1-3; no clear D gene. The germline V gene has CDR1 MNHNY and CDR2 SVGAGI (reference sequence). With 4 bases removed from V and 5 bases from J, the gap between germline ends came to 9 bases. This CDR3 spans 13 amino acids. CDR3 sequence reads: CASSSRGRNTIYF. The CDR3 nucleotides read TGTGCCAGCAGTTCGCGAGGCCGAAACACCATATATTTT.

This chain uses TRBV5-6 with TRBJ1-5; D perhaps matches TRBD1 (5 bases). The CDR3 has 14 amino acids. The V end was cut by 2 bases, the J end by 6 bases, with 12 bases between. CDR1 and CDR2 (germline): SGHDT, YYEEEE. The chain's CDR3 is CASSFRGVIQPQHF. The CDR3 DNA follows: TGTGCCAGCAGCTTCCGGGGGGTGATTCAGCCCCAGCATTTT. Using reference TRBV5-6 and TRBJ1-5 for the parts outside the CDR3, the full variable domain is DAGVTQSPTHLIKTRGQQVTLRCSPKSGHDTVSWYQQALGQGPQFIFQYYEEEERQRGNFPDRFSGHQFPNYSSELNVNALLLGDSALYLCASSFRGVIQPQHFGDGTRLSIL.

The rearrangement uses TRBV7-2 and TRBJ1-6; 7 bases agree with TRBD1. The germline CDR1 and CDR2 sequences are SGHTA and FQGNSA. The CDR3 is made up of 15 amino acids. V shed 4 bases and J 7 bases; nucleotides not matched to a gene: 7. Here the CDR3 reads CASSSRGQGNSPLHF. The CDR3 DNA reads as TGTGCCAGCAGCTCGAGGGGGCAGGGAAATTCACCCCTCCACTTT.

V usage is TRBV11-3 and J usage is TRBJ1-1; D not certain. The germline V gene has CDR1 SGHNT and CDR2 YENEEA. The CDR3 runs 15 residues. The V and J ends lost 0 bases and 6 bases respectively, with 14 bases between them. This CDR3 reads CASSLEGPGESEAFF. CDR3 DNA: TGTGCCAGCAGCTTAGAAGGTCCCGGGGAATCTGAAGCTTTCTTT.

The V gene is TRBV5-1, the J gene TRBJ1-2; 8 positions agree with TRBD1. Per the germline V gene, CDR1 is SGHRS and CDR2 is YFSETQ. The CDR3 is 15 residues long. V trimming: 4 bases; J trimming: 2 bases; junction bases outside the gene matches: 7. The CDR3 DNA reads as TGCGCCAGCAGCAGAGAACGACAGGGGAACTATGGCTACACCTTC. It yields the protein CASSRERQGNYGYTF.

V usage is TRBV19 and J usage is TRBJ2-7, with 10 bases that match TRBD1. The germline CDR1 and CDR2 sequences are LNHDA and SQIVND (reference sequence). The CDR3 consists of 14 residues. J lost 3 bases, V lost 4 bases, and 3 bases had no gene match. This CDR3 is CASSTGTGVYEQYF. CDR3 in DNA: TGTGCCAGTAGTACCGGGACAGGGGTCTACGAGCAGTACTTC.

This chain joins TRBV5-8 and TRBJ1-2, with D possibly TRBD1 on 5 matching bases. Trimming left V 0 bases short and J 1 base short, with 7 bases between. Germline V CDR1 and CDR2: SGHTS, YDEGEE. This CDR3 has 14 residues. CDR3 coding DNA: TGTGCCAGCAGCTTGGAGACAGATAACTATGGCTACACCTTC. Its translation: CASSLETDNYGYTF.

The chain carries TRBV11-2 and TRBJ2-3, with a tentative D call TRBD1 (5 bases). The CDR3 contains 14 residues. Germline CDR1 and CDR2: SGHAT and FQNNGV. V lost 1 base and J 6 bases, leaving 11 bases between the germline ends. The CDR3 region has the DNA TGTGCCAGCAGCTTAGCACAGGTTTCCGATACGCAGTATTTT. It is translated as CASSLAQVSDTQYF.

V gene TRBV19 combines with J gene TRBJ1-2; 7 nucleotides align to TRBD1. Germline V lookup: CDR1 LNHDA, CDR2 SQIVND (reference sequence). J was trimmed by 8 bases and V by 6 bases; bases with no gene match: 9. The CDR3 runs 13 residues. CDR3 coding DNA: TGTGCCAGTAGCACACAGGGGATGCGCGGCTACACCTTC. This translates into CASSTQGMRGYTF.

The genes are TRBV6-1 and TRBJ1-5, with D unresolved. This CDR3 has 12 amino acids. Germline CDR1 and CDR2: MNHNS and SASEGT. Trimming removed 6 bases from V and 8 bases from J, with 11 bases in between. CDR3 protein: CASSVVPEPQHF. DNA of the CDR3: TGTGCCAGCAGCGTTGTTCCCGAGCCCCAGCATTTT.

This chain uses TRBV4-3 with TRBJ2-5; 7 nucleotides agree with TRBD1. This CDR3 comprises 15 residues. CDR1 and CDR2 (germline): LGHNA, YSLEER. V lost 3 bases to trimming and J lost 1 base; unmatched junction nucleotides: 5. CDR3 in amino acids: CASSHTTGPQETQYF. Here the CDR3 DNA reads TGCGCCAGCAGCCACACGACAGGGCCCCAAGAGACCCAGTACTTC.

The chain is built from TRBV5-4 and TRBJ2-7; 8 bases agree with TRBD1. V lost 0 bases to trimming and J lost 7 bases; unmatched junction nucleotides: 9. The germline V gene encodes CDR1 SGHNT and CDR2 YYREEE (reference sequence). There are 15 residues in the CDR3. CDR3 amino acids: CASSLGTDRVIEQYF. The CDR3 DNA reads TGTGCCAGCAGCTTGGGAACGGACAGGGTAATTGAGCAGTACTTC.

This clone was recorded once. This chain uses TRBV4-3 with TRBJ1-1; TRBD1 might be the D (6 bases). Trimming stripped 0 bases from V and 5 bases from J, with 13 bases between. The CDR3 has 15 amino acids. The germline V gene encodes CDR1 LGHNA and CDR2 YSLEER. The CDR3: CASSQDWGQETEAFF. The CDR3, as DNA: TGCGCCAGCAGCCAAGATTGGGGGCAAGAAACTGAAGCTTTCTTT.

This chain links TRBV19 with TRBJ1-1, with TRBD1 matching 7 bases. V shed 5 bases and J 6 bases; nucleotides not matched to a gene: 6. The CDR3 covers 13 residues. Germline CDR1 LNHDA, CDR2 SQIVND (reference sequence). The CDR3 bases are TGTGCCAGTAGTCCGAGGGGACAGCCTGAAGCTTTCTTT. This encodes CASSPRGQPEAFF.

The CDR3 is CASSQRLGQGAWNTEAFF. The CDR3 DNA is TGTGCCAGCAGCCAACGTTTGGGACAGGGGGCTTGGAACACTGAAGCTTTCTTT. The V gene is TRBV14, the J gene TRBJ1-1; 12 bases fit TRBD1. The germline V gene encodes CDR1 SGHDN and CDR2 FVKESK. Trimming removed 2 bases from V and 1 base from J; junction bases left unmatched: 8. The CDR3 is made up of 18 amino acids.

This chain connects TRBV5-1 to TRBJ2-3; possible D gene TRBD1, 5 bases. V shed 3 bases and J shed 4 bases, with 15 bases lying between them. CDR3 length: 15 residues. Germline V CDR1 and CDR2: SGHRS, YFSETQ. The chain's CDR3 is CASSYDVGLADTQYF. The CDR3 nucleotides read TGCGCCAGCAGCTACGATGTGGGGCTGGCAGATACGCAGTATTTT.

The gene calls are TRBV25-1 and TRBJ1-2; TRBD1 matches 9 bases. Germline V CDR1 and CDR2: MGHDK, SYGVNS. The CDR3 loop spans 14 amino acids. V dropped 6 bases and J dropped 6; count of bases not matched to a gene: 8. In DNA form, the CDR3 reads TGTGCCAGCAGGGCTGGGACAGGGAAGGATGGCTACACCTTC. Amino acid sequence: CASRAGTGKDGYTF.

The CDR3 DNA reads TGTGCCAGCAGCTTGGAAAGGGACAGGGCCCACGAGCAGTACTTC. It translates to CASSLERDRAHEQYF. The chain joins TRBV5-5 to TRBJ2-7, with TRBD1 identical over 9 bases. V shed 0 bases and J 5 bases; nucleotides not matched to a gene: 6. The CDR3 loop spans 15 amino acids. Germline CDR1 and CDR2: SGHKS and YYEKEE (reference sequence).